This TCR beta chain came from a study of cytomegalovirus exposure and HLA in healthy donors. Regarding the study as a whole: Later analysis showed most CMV-associated TCR beta chains appearing HLA-restricted. Using the classifier, cytomegalovirus status was reportedly diagnosed with high specificity and sensitivity.

From germline, CDR1 is LNHDA and CDR2 SQIVND (reference sequence). V lost 3 bases and J lost 0; bases outside the gene matches: 5. This CDR3 spans 15 amino acids. The PCR ran on 60 Vbeta and 13 Jbeta primers. Original methodology: In a later analysis, around 10 million of some 80 million unique beta chains occurred in at least two donors. Only in-frame clones appear in the TCRdb table, and some are missing; sequencing was by immunoSEQ multiplex PCR. The V and J calls and clone size come from that table; D and trimming were worked out from the DNA. The table includes about 160,000 clones, about 76% detected once. This clone was counted between two and nine times. As yet, its antigen is unknown.

This clonotype originated in a female donor in good health and CMV-seronegative. Sequenced: PBMCs. The rearrangement links TRBV19 to TRBJ2-7; 7 positions agree with TRBD1. The CDR3 region has the DNA TGTGCCAGTAGTATGAGACAGGGATTCTCCTACGAGCAGTACTTC. The encoded protein is CASSMRQGFSYEQYF.